These 24 T cell receptor beta chains share one sample of origin, sequenced in a study of T-cell reconstitution after alpha-beta-depleted transplantation in children. Using unique molecular identifiers, the investigators prepared the TCRbeta library. MiXCR, applied by TCRdb to the PCR reads, yields one record per CDR3 protein. Here the sample spans around 800,000 distinct CDR3 sequences, approximately 15% being singletons. Material: PBMCs, mostly from graft donor cells, obtained 360 days after TCRalphabeta/CD19-depleted stem cell transplant. These receptors all come from a male patient younger than 18 who had a stem cell transplant for acute lymphoblastic leukemia, so the T cells may come from the graft donor.

V usage is TRBV20-1 and J usage is TRBJ1-6; TRBD1 is a possible D gene (5 bases). Germline CDR1 is DFQATT and CDR2 is SNEGSKA (reference sequence). V lost 5 bases to trimming and J lost 10 bases, with 12 bases between them. The CDR3 sequence is 12 residues long. The CDR3 here is CSAPDGGSPLHF. The CDR3 DNA is TGCAGTGCTCCGGACGGGGGGTCACCCCTCCACTTT.

This clonotype showed up just a few times. The chain recombines TRBV10-3 with TRBJ2-7, with D perhaps TRBD1 (5 bases). This CDR3 spans 15 amino acids. Per the germline V gene, CDR1 is ENHRY and CDR2 is SYGVKD. Trimming took 3 bases from V and 0 from J, leaving 12 bases between them. The CDR3 DNA sequence: TGTGCCATCAGTGAAGGGGTGAGCAGCTCCTACGAGCAGTACTTC. As protein: CAISEGVSSSYEQYF.

This clonotype showed up just a few times. V and J are TRBV11-3 and TRBJ2-1; 9 bases line up with TRBD2. CDR1 is SGHNT, CDR2 YENEEA, per germline. The V and J ends lost 5 bases and 7 bases, in that order; junction bases with no gene match: 12. This CDR3 is built from 16 residues. The DNA for the CDR3 is TGTGCCAGCAGCCCCAGGACTAGCGCCCCCGAAAATGAGCAGTTCTTC. Translating it yields CASSPRTSAPENEQFF.

This clonotype was seen more than once but under ten times. The genes are TRBV7-3 and TRBJ2-3; weak D call: TRBD1 (6 bases). The V gene lost 5 bases and the J gene lost 4 bases, with 19 bases spanning the gap. CDR3 length: 16 amino acids. Germline values: CDR1 SGHTA, CDR2 FQGTGA. CDR3 amino acids: CASSVTDYRQADTQYF. The CDR3, as DNA: TGTGCCAGCAGCGTCACCGATTACAGACAGGCAGATACGCAGTATTTT.

This clonotype turned up a few times. This chain joins TRBV12-3 or TRBV12-4 and TRBJ2-2; D unresolved. CDR3 length: 15 amino acids. Deletions cut 4 bases from V and 6 bases from J, with 15 bases between. CDR3 protein: CASSSLFKVSGELFF. In DNA, the CDR3 is TGTGCCAGCAGTTCCCTTTTCAAGGTGTCCGGGGAGCTGTTTTTT.

This clonotype turned up a few times. The chain joins TRBV19 to TRBJ2-1, with 10 positions matching TRBD2. J lost 6 bases, V lost 4 bases, and 6 bases had no gene match. Germline loops: CDR1 LNHDA, CDR2 SQIVND (reference sequence). The CDR3 contains 15 residues. The CDR3 here is CASSTVAGGPNEQFF. In DNA form, the CDR3 reads TGTGCCAGTAGTACCGTAGCGGGAGGTCCCAATGAGCAGTTCTTC.

The chain combines TRBV5-1 with TRBJ2-3; D is uncertain. Trimming cost V 5 bases and J 6 bases, with 13 bases left between them. Germline CDR1 and CDR2: SGHRS and YFSETQ. This CDR3 is built from 13 residues. The CDR3 is CASRRTQGDTQYF. The CDR3 bases are TGCGCCAGCAGGAGAACCCAAGGGGATACGCAGTATTTT.

The chain carries TRBV6-5 and TRBJ2-7; D might be TRBD1 (5 bases). Trimming stripped 8 bases from V and 5 bases from J, with 10 bases between. CDR3 length equals 11 residues. Germline V lookup: CDR1 MNHEY, CDR2 SVGAGI. CDR3 coding DNA: TGTGCCAGCCTTAGGGGCCACGAGCAGTACTTC. Translated, it gives CASLRGHEQYF.

In this sample, this clonotype turned up a few times. The chain joins TRBV20-1 to TRBJ1-1; 9 nucleotides align to TRBD1. CDR1 and CDR2 from the germline V gene are DFQATT and SNEGSKA (reference sequence). V lost 1 base, J lost 1 base, and 4 bases stayed unmatched. The CDR3 covers 15 residues. CDR3 in DNA: TGCAGTGCTAGAGGCGGGGACAGGGCGAACACTGAAGCTTTCTTT. Its protein is CSARGGDRANTEAFF.

This clonotype has just a few counts. The rearrangement uses TRBV7-7 and TRBJ2-2; D uncertain. Germline CDR1 reads SSHAT; CDR2 reads FNYEAQ (reference sequence). V shed 2 bases and J shed 6 bases, with 10 bases lying between them. The CDR3 covers 14 residues. CDR3 in amino acids: CASSLRSNAGELFF. The CDR3 DNA reads as TGTGCCAGCAGCTTAAGAAGTAACGCCGGGGAGCTGTTTTTT.

The chain carries TRBV7-9 and TRBJ2-7; D possibly corresponds to TRBD1 (5 bases). Deletions cut 5 bases from V and 1 base from J, with 15 bases between. This CDR3 has 15 residues. Germline CDR1 and CDR2: SEHNR and FQNEAQ (reference sequence). The CDR3 DNA sequence: TGTGCCAGCAGCCCGAAGGGCAGGGTTTCCTACGAGCAGTACTTC. Protein sequence: CASSPKGRVSYEQYF.

The chain recombines TRBV27 with TRBJ1-6; the D gene is possibly TRBD1 (5 bases). The CDR3 has 13 residues. Trimming left V 5 bases short and J 13 bases short, with 15 bases between. The germline gives CDR1 MNHEY, CDR2 SMNVEV (reference sequence). The CDR3 spells CASSPGGSWPLHF. CDR3 nucleotides: TGTGCCAGCAGTCCGGGGGGGTCTTGGCCCCTCCACTTT.

The chain links TRBV5-1 to TRBJ2-2; TRBD2 matches 7 bases. Trimming took 0 bases from V and 2 from J; bases not matched to a gene: 4. Germline CDR1 and CDR2: SGHRS and YFSETQ. This CDR3 contains 16 residues. CDR3 nucleotide sequence: TGCGCCAGCAGCTTGGTGTCTAGCGGAAACACCGGGGAGCTGTTTTTT. It yields the protein CASSLVSSGNTGELFF.

This sequence joins TRBV7-9 and TRBJ2-1; 9 bases match TRBD2. This CDR3 is built from 15 residues. Germline V gives CDR1 SEHNR, CDR2 FQNEAQ (reference sequence). Trimming at V came to 2 bases and at J to 8 bases, leaving 7 bases not matched to a gene. The chain's CDR3 is CASSLSLAGIDEQFF. The CDR3 DNA reads TGTGCCAGCAGCTTAAGCCTAGCGGGAATCGATGAGCAGTTCTTC.

This clonotype appeared many times. V is TRBV7-9 and J is TRBJ2-7, with D perhaps matching TRBD2 (5 bases). Germline CDR1 SEHNR, CDR2 FQNEAQ (reference sequence). Deletions cut 5 bases from V and 3 bases from J, with 26 bases between. The CDR3 extends over 18 amino acids. The DNA for the CDR3 is TGTGCCAGCAGCACATCCACCGAAGCGGATAGCGCATTCTACGAGCAGTACTTC. This encodes CASSTSTEADSAFYEQYF.

The genes are TRBV28 and TRBJ2-7, with TRBD2 matching over 11 bases. This CDR3 region has 14 residues. The V gene's germline CDR1 is MDHEN and CDR2 SYDVKM. The J segment lost 0 bases and the V segment lost 10 bases, leaving 5 bases of the junction unmatched. Here the CDR3 reads CATTTSGISYEQYF. The CDR3 bases are TGTGCCACTACGACTAGCGGGATCTCCTACGAGCAGTACTTC.

This clonotype was seen ten or more times. At one end the junction does not follow the germline gene, possibly because of a read error. The DNA of the CDR3 is TGTGCCAGCAGTTTAGACGGGGGAGGCACTGAAGCTTTCTTT. This encodes CASSLDGGGTEAFF. The V and J genes are TRBV5-1 and TRBJ1-1; tentative D call: TRBD1 (5 bases). The germline V gene has CDR1 SGHRS and CDR2 YFSETQ. The CDR3 consists of 14 residues.

This rearrangement joins TRBV11-2 to TRBJ2-7, with a possible D match to TRBD1 (6 bases). The germline V and J ends were trimmed by 1 base and 2 bases, with 12 bases remaining between them. The CDR3 length is 15 residues. Germline values: CDR1 SGHAT, CDR2 FQNNGV. CDR3 sequence reads: CASSLASAGAYEQYF. CDR3 coding DNA: TGTGCCAGCAGCTTAGCCTCTGCAGGGGCCTACGAGCAGTACTTC.

Only a few counts were recorded for this clonotype. V usage is TRBV6-1 and J usage is TRBJ2-5; 8 bases align to TRBD2. This CDR3 is built from 14 residues. V trimming: 4 bases; J trimming: 4 bases; junction bases outside the gene matches: 5. Germline loops: CDR1 MNHNS, CDR2 SASEGT. The CDR3 reads CASSAGTRRETQYF. The CDR3 DNA follows: TGTGCCAGCAGTGCCGGGACTAGGCGAGAGACCCAGTACTTC.

The CDR3 bases are TGTGCCAGCTCAACATTGACAGAACCCCTCGTAGCGGGAGGCTCCTACGAGCAGTACTTC. It encodes CASSTLTEPLVAGGSYEQYF. The J gene is TRBJ2-7, the V gene TRBV18, with 10 bases aligning to TRBD2. J lost 0 bases, V lost 5 bases, and 19 bases had no gene match. The CDR3 runs to 20 residues. The V gene's germline CDR1 is KGHSH and CDR2 LQKENI.

This clonotype came up a few times. The CDR3 sequence is CATSRDWGGGGANVLTF. The CDR3 DNA sequence: TGTGCCACCAGCAGAGATTGGGGGGGAGGTGGGGCCAACGTCCTGACTTTC. The chain carries TRBV15 and TRBJ2-6; TRBD2 aligns across 7 bases. CDR1 LNHNV and CDR2 YYDKDF come from the germline V gene (reference sequence). The CDR3 extends over 17 amino acids. The J segment lost 3 bases and the V segment lost 0 bases, leaving 5 bases of the junction unmatched.

V gene TRBV24-1 combines with J gene TRBJ1-2; 7 bases line up with TRBD1. V lost 3 bases and J lost 2; bases outside the gene matches: 2. This CDR3 region has 14 residues. Germline V gene data show CDR1 as KGHDR and CDR2 as SFDVKD. CDR3 in amino acids: CATSDPTGNYGYTF. The CDR3 bases are TGTGCCACCAGTGATCCGACAGGGAACTATGGCTACACCTTC.

The rearrangement links TRBV29-1 to TRBJ2-7; a possible D gene is TRBD1 (6 bases). There are 13 residues in the CDR3. CDR1 SQVTM and CDR2 ANQGSEA come from the germline V gene. V gave up 5 bases and J gave up 0 bases, with 11 bases separating them. This chain's CDR3 is CSVRDTSSYEQYF. CDR3 in DNA: TGCAGCGTTCGGGACACGAGCTCCTACGAGCAGTACTTC.

This clonotype was seen only a few times. This chain connects TRBV14 to TRBJ2-4, with no clear D. Germline CDR1 and CDR2: SGHDN and FVKESK. The CDR3 contains 17 residues. The ends were cut back, 3 bases at V and 0 bases at J, with 15 bases in the middle. In DNA, the CDR3 is TGTGCCAGCAGCCATTATTCGCCAGAACTAGCCAAAAACATTCAGTACTTC. Translation: CASSHYSPELAKNIQYF.